The 14 T cell receptor beta chains given below trace back to one sample, sequenced in a study of T cell responses to AZD1222 COVID-19 vaccine. Sequencing used immunoSEQ multiplex PCR; TCRdb keeps in-frame clones, though not all of them. The sample holds roughly 150,000 clones, roughly nine tenths seen once. The starting material was peripheral blood, obtained 28 days after the second AZD1222 dose. These receptor sequences come from an adult who received the AZD1222 COVID-19 vaccine.

The chain is built from TRBV24-1 and TRBJ2-3, with D unclear. The CDR3 has 12 amino acids. The germline CDR1 and CDR2 sequences are KGHDR and SFDVKD. V lost 1 base and J 6 bases, leaving 4 bases between the germline ends. The CDR3 nucleotides read TGTGCCACCAGTGATTTCGGGGATACGCAGTATTTT. Its protein is CATSDFGDTQYF.

This chain joins TRBV6-5 and TRBJ1-2; no definite D call. The V end was cut by 5 bases, the J end by 4 bases, with 8 bases between. The CDR3 sequence is 12 residues long. The germline gives CDR1 MNHEY, CDR2 SVGAGI. The CDR3 loop is CASSIEGYGYTF. CDR3 coding DNA: TGTGCCAGCAGTATAGAGGGCTATGGCTACACCTTC.

Details on this clone: Other DNA sequences in the sample encode the same CDR3. V and J are TRBV27 and TRBJ1-5; 7 bases are a match to TRBD1. Trimming took 8 bases from V and 6 from J; bases not matched to a gene: 4. The CDR3 totals 12 residues. Germline V gives CDR1 MNHEY, CDR2 SMNVEV (reference sequence). The CDR3 nucleotides read TGTGCCAGCCAGGGGGTAGGTCAGCCCCAGCATTTT. This codes for CASQGVGQPQHF.

V gene TRBV2 combines with J gene TRBJ1-1; D remains unclear. V was cut by 4 bases and J by 4 bases, with 13 bases left in between. The CDR3 is 14 residues long. Per the germline V gene, CDR1 is SNHLY and CDR2 is FYNNEI. The CDR3 reads CASSVGSLGTEAFF. CDR3 in DNA: TGTGCCAGCAGTGTCGGCAGCCTGGGCACTGAAGCTTTCTTT.

The V gene is TRBV5-1, the J gene TRBJ1-2; D is perhaps TRBD1 (5 bases). CDR1 and CDR2 (germline): SGHRS, YFSETQ. The CDR3 has 13 residues. Trimming pared 0 bases from V and 7 bases from J, leaving 10 bases between. In nucleotides, the CDR3 is TGCGCCAGCAGCTTGGCCGGGGCAGGTGGCTACACCTTC. Protein: CASSLAGAGGYTF.

The V gene is TRBV6-5, the J gene TRBJ2-1, with 10 nucleotides matching TRBD1. This CDR3 comprises 14 residues. CDR1 is MNHEY, CDR2 SVGAGI, per germline. Germline trimming cut 8 bases from V and 4 bases from J; bases unmatched to any gene: 5. Here the CDR3 DNA reads TGTGCCAGCCGCCGGGACAGGGGTTACAATGAGCAGTTCTTC. This encodes CASRRDRGYNEQFF.

This clone was found once. The chain is built from TRBV10-1 and TRBJ2-1; a possible D gene is TRBD1 (6 bases). Germline CDR1 WNHNN, CDR2 SYGVQD (reference sequence). The V end lost 3 bases, the J end lost 1 base, and 13 bases lay between the germline ends. This CDR3 is 16 amino acids long. CDR3 DNA sequence: TGCGCCAGCAGTGAAGGGGCCGGACAGTCCTACAATGAGCAGTTCTTC. Protein product: CASSEGAGQSYNEQFF.

V and J are TRBV5-1 and TRBJ2-7; D is unresolved. This CDR3 spans 14 amino acids. Between the trimmed V and J ends, which lost 1 base and 4 bases, there was a span of 12 bases. The germline gives CDR1 SGHRS, CDR2 YFSETQ. The CDR3 reads CASSLTVRNYEQYF. The CDR3 DNA sequence: TGCGCCAGCAGCTTGACGGTCAGAAATTACGAGCAGTACTTC.

V gene TRBV5-6 combines with J gene TRBJ1-5; no clear D. The CDR3 contains 13 residues. CDR1 and CDR2 (germline): SGHDT, YYEEEE. V lost 6 bases and J lost 3, with 10 bases in between. The CDR3 region has the DNA TGTGCCAGCAATTTGACTGACAATCAGCCCCAGCATTTT. Amino acids: CASNLTDNQPQHF.

The chain combines TRBV27 with TRBJ2-3; TRBD2 matches 12 bases. This CDR3 is 17 amino acids long. J gave up 6 bases and V 2 bases, and 9 bases lay outside the gene matches. From germline, CDR1 is MNHEY and CDR2 SMNVEV (reference sequence). The CDR3 region has the DNA TGTGCCAGCAGTTTACACCTGACTAGCGGGGGAGGGGATACGCAGTATTTT. This translates into CASSLHLTSGGGDTQYF.

The genes are TRBV6-2 or TRBV6-3 and TRBJ1-1, with TRBD1 identical over 9 bases. The trim removed 5 bases at V and 3 bases at J, leaving 4 bases unmatched. The CDR3 loop spans 14 amino acids. The germline V gene encodes CDR1 MNHEY and CDR2 SVGEGT. The CDR3 DNA reads as TGTGCCAGCAGTCTGGGACAGGGTGACACTGAAGCTTTCTTT. This translates into CASSLGQGDTEAFF.

The CDR3 nucleotides read TGCAGCGTTGAAGTGGGACAGGGTCACGATGAGCAGTTCTTC. The encoded protein is CSVEVGQGHDEQFF. This chain uses TRBV29-1 with TRBJ2-1; 9 nucleotides align to TRBD1. The germline V gene has CDR1 SQVTM and CDR2 ANQGSEA. The CDR3 length is 14 residues. The trim removed 1 base at V and 8 bases at J, leaving 6 bases unmatched.

The chain uses TRBV10-1 and TRBJ2-1; a possible D gene is TRBD1 (5 bases). The CDR3 runs 12 residues. CDR1 and CDR2 from the germline V gene are WNHNN and SYGVQD (reference sequence). The V end was cut by 5 bases, the J end by 9 bases, with 11 bases between. CDR3 sequence (DNA): TGCGCCAGCAGTCAGGGAAACAGTGAGCAGTTCTTC. Protein product: CASSQGNSEQFF.

The J gene is TRBJ1-4, the V gene TRBV5-1, with D possibly being TRBD1 (6 bases). Germline CDR1 reads SGHRS; CDR2 reads YFSETQ. There are 13 residues in the CDR3. V lost 0 bases, J lost 6 bases, and 6 bases lay in between. The DNA of the CDR3 is TGCGCCAGCAGCTTGGAGGGGGATGAAAAACTGTTTTTT. Translation: CASSLEGDEKLFF.